The clone carrying this T cell receptor beta chain was recorded a few times. Germline CDR1 reads LNHDA; CDR2 reads SQIVND (reference sequence). V was clipped by 6 bases and J by 0 bases; unmatched bases: 14. The CDR3 spans 19 residues. TCRdb called the RT-PCR reads again in MiXCR, with one record for every CDR3 protein. The profile shows around 700,000 distinct CDR3 sequences, about 14% of them singletons. V usage is TRBV19 and J usage is TRBJ2-3; TRBD2 agrees at 11 bases. The origin of this receptor is a female donor in good health, serving as a healthy control. The specimen was memory CD4+ T cells from blood. CDR3 region: CASSLDVPGLAASTDTQYF. The CDR3 nucleotides are TGTGCCAGTAGCCTGGATGTACCGGGACTAGCGGCCAGCACAGATACGCAGTATTTT.